Following are 14 T cell receptor beta chains from one sample sequenced in a study of T cell responses to AZD1222 COVID-19 vaccine. TCRdb's copy holds only in-frame clones and misses some; the assay was immunoSEQ multiplex PCR. In the table there are about 140,000 clones, 80% to 95% of which are singletons. The starting material was peripheral blood, obtained on day 0 of AZD1222 vaccination. Receptors originate from an adult in good health.

The V gene is TRBV3-1 (or the pseudogene TRBV3-2), the J gene TRBJ2-2; TRBD2 is a possible D gene (5 bases). There are 16 residues in the CDR3. The germline V gene has CDR1 LGHDT and CDR2 YNNKEL (reference sequence). Trimming took off 1 base at V and 14 bases at J, with 23 bases between the two ends. The CDR3 DNA follows: TGTGCCAGCAGCCAAGCTCCCCCCGGAGTAAGGGAGCGACTGTTTTTT. As protein: CASSQAPPGVRERLFF.

The genes are TRBV7-6 and TRBJ2-1, with TRBD1 matching 8 bases. Germline trimming cut 5 bases from V and 9 bases from J; bases unmatched to any gene: 12. The germline V gene encodes CDR1 SGHVS and CDR2 FNYEAQ. The CDR3 is 15 residues long. The CDR3 loop is CASSTWTGKAFEQFF. The CDR3 DNA sequence: TGTGCCAGCAGCACCTGGACAGGGAAGGCGTTTGAGCAGTTCTTC.

The V call is TRBV4-2, the J call TRBJ1-2; D is unresolved. The CDR3 totals 17 residues. CDR1 is LGHNA, CDR2 YNFKEQ, per germline. V was clipped by 0 bases and J by 0 bases, with 14 bases between them. DNA for the CDR3: TGTGCCAGCAGCCAAGAGTTATTGGCAGTTCCTAACTATGGCTACACCTTC. It yields the protein CASSQELLAVPNYGYTF.

The rearrangement links TRBV2 to TRBJ1-2, with D unresolved. The V end lost 7 bases, the J end lost 1 base, and 13 bases lay between the germline ends. Per the germline V gene, CDR1 is SNHLY and CDR2 is FYNNEI. The CDR3 loop spans 14 amino acids. CDR3 amino acids: CASIRRGHNYGYTF. The CDR3 coding sequence is TGTGCCAGCATACGAAGAGGGCATAACTATGGCTACACCTTC.

The J gene is TRBJ1-5, the V gene TRBV4-1, with D perhaps TRBD1 (5 bases). Germline V gives CDR1 MGHRA, CDR2 YSYEKL. V lost 0 bases to trimming and J lost 9 bases, with 15 bases between them. CDR3 length: 15 residues. In nucleotides, the CDR3 is TGCGCCAGCAGCCAAGATCATCGGGGCGGCGGGCCCCAGCATTTT. This gives the protein CASSQDHRGGGPQHF.

This chain uses TRBV10-3 with TRBJ2-7; TRBD1 agrees at 9 bases. The CDR3 sequence is 15 residues long. The trim removed 3 bases at V and 4 bases at J, leaving 7 bases unmatched. Per the germline V gene, CDR1 is ENHRY and CDR2 is SYGVKD. CDR3 nucleotides: TGTGCCATCAGTGACCCGGGGGACAGGGATTACGAGCAGTACTTC. Amino acid sequence: CAISDPGDRDYEQYF.

This rearrangement joins TRBV2 to TRBJ1-2; TRBD1 agrees at 7 bases. The J segment lost 5 bases and the V segment lost 5 bases, leaving 8 bases of the junction unmatched. The CDR3 is 14 residues long. The V gene's germline CDR1 is SNHLY and CDR2 FYNNEI. CDR3 region: CASSYGTVSYGYTF. Written as DNA, the CDR3 is TGTGCCAGCAGTTATGGGACAGTTTCTTATGGCTACACCTTC.

The CDR3, as DNA: TGTGCCAGCGATTTTCATTCCGGGGAGCTGTTTTTT. This sequence encodes CASDFHSGELFF. The chain couples TRBV11-2 to TRBJ2-2; unclear D gene. The CDR3 runs 12 residues. Between the trimmed V and J ends, which lost 8 bases and 6 bases, there was a span of 10 bases. CDR1 SGHAT and CDR2 FQNNGV come from the germline V gene.

With respect to this clone: The sample contains more than one DNA sequence encoding this CDR3. This chain connects TRBV3-1 (or the pseudogene TRBV3-2) to TRBJ1-5; D uncertain. Trimming pared 0 bases from V and 4 bases from J, leaving 4 bases between. Germline V gene lookup returns CDR1 LGHDT and CDR2 YNNKEL (reference sequence). The CDR3 contains 13 residues. The CDR3 region is CASSQDLNQPQHF. The CDR3 DNA reads TGTGCCAGCAGCCAAGACCTGAATCAGCCCCAGCATTTT.

V and J are TRBV6-5 and TRBJ1-6; 7 bases map to TRBD1. The CDR3 sequence is 15 residues long. The J segment lost 12 bases and the V segment lost 0 bases, leaving 8 bases of the junction unmatched. Germline CDR1 and CDR2: MNHEY and SVGAGI. The DNA for the CDR3 is TGTGCCAGCAGTTACTCCGGGACAGCCGAATTACCCCTCCACTTT. It translates to CASSYSGTAELPLHF.

The chain uses TRBV28 and TRBJ2-5; D is perhaps TRBD2 (6 bases). CDR1 and CDR2 from the germline V gene are MDHEN and SYDVKM. The CDR3 covers 16 residues. Trimming took 3 bases from V and 5 from J, leaving 19 bases between them. The CDR3: CASSFGGWVSNETQYF. The CDR3 DNA reads as TGTGCCAGCAGTTTTGGGGGGTGGGTGAGTAATGAGACCCAGTACTTC.

The rearrangement links TRBV4-1 to TRBJ2-5, with TRBD2 matching over 9 bases. Per germline, CDR1 MGHRA and CDR2 YSYEKL. The CDR3 contains 16 residues. The V gene end was trimmed by 1 base and the J gene end by 6 bases; junction bases not matched to a gene: 9. CDR3 DNA sequence: TGCGCCAGCAGCCAAGTGCCTAGCGGGGTACTGAAGACCCAGTACTTC. The encoded protein is CASSQVPSGVLKTQYF.

This clone showed up just once. The chain joins TRBV7-2 to TRBJ1-1; no clear D. Germline values: CDR1 SGHTA, CDR2 FQGNSA. V was cut by 0 bases and J by 1 base, with 9 bases left in between. The CDR3 sequence is 15 residues long. CDR3 nucleotide sequence: TGTGCCAGCAGCTTAGCCCTGACGGCGAACACTGAAGCTTTCTTT. Its translation is CASSLALTANTEAFF.

The chain recombines TRBV23-1 with TRBJ2-1; the match to TRBD2 covers 7 bases. TRBV23-1 falls under the ORF class, with uncertain function. This CDR3 has 15 amino acids. J was trimmed by 7 bases and V by 4 bases; bases with no gene match: 10. CDR3 loop: CASSRVRGAGNEQFF. The CDR3 bases are TGCGCCAGCAGTCGGGTCCGCGGAGCGGGGAATGAGCAGTTCTTC.